The TCR beta chain under discussion was sequenced for a study of blood T cell repertoires in COVID-19. Study information: Collection of acute and convalescent COVID-19 samples took place in the United States, Italy and Spain.

In the source study's methods: The authors estimated nucleated cell counts from reference gene primer amplification. The repertoire was sequenced with immunoSEQ multiplex PCR; TCRdb's copy has only in-frame clones and lacks some. V and J calls and clone size follow that table, whereas D and trimming were derived from the DNA. Here the sample spans 160,000 or so clones, roughly 80% being singletons. The clonotype originates from a woman aged 70-85 years with acute or convalescent COVID-19. Sequenced: peripheral blood.

The CDR3 here is CASSLDPGAGLEQYF. CDR3 sequence (DNA): TGTGCCAGCAGCTTAGACCCAGGGGCAGGGCTCGAGCAGTACTTC. V and J are TRBV11-2 and TRBJ2-7, with D possibly matching TRBD1 (6 bases). V was cut by 0 bases and J by 6 bases, with 15 bases left in between. In germline, CDR1 is SGHAT, CDR2 FQNNGV. This CDR3 has 15 residues. The complete variable domain, with remaining parts taken from reference TRBV11-2 and TRBJ2-7, reads EAGVAQSPRYKIIEKRQSVAFWCNPISGHATLYWYQQILGQGPKLLIQFQNNGVVDDSQLPKDRFSAERLKGVDSTLKIQPAKLEDSAVYLCASSLDPGAGLEQYFGPGTRLTVT.